These T cell receptor beta chains were read from a single sample in a study of T cell changes during pregnancy in multiple sclerosis. Profiled with immunoSEQ multiplex PCR; TCRdb holds only in-frame clones, not every one. In the table there are about 100,000 clones, more than 85% of which are singletons. The sequencing here drew on peripheral blood, taken in the second trimester of pregnancy. Every receptor here comes from a female donor with multiple sclerosis, enrolled in a pregnancy study. Both conserved end residues are trimmed from each CDR3.

V gene	J gene	CDR3 protein
TRBV28	TRBJ1-2	ASRVQGEHGYT
TRBV19	TRBJ1-1	ASSIVRRNTEAF
TRBV6-5	TRBJ1-1	ASSQGLGTEAF
TRBV5-1	TRBJ2-7	ASSAGRQGAREQY
TRBV4-2	TRBJ2-5	ASSQGWGLAGIYEETQY
TRBV18	TRBJ2-7	ASSPSQAGAALEQY
TRBV7-2	TRBJ2-1	ASSSSLRDPKAEQF
TRBV19	TRBJ1-1	ASSAGAGGGTEAF
TRBV28	TRBJ2-1	ASSLGGRGYNEQF
TRBV7-8	TRBJ2-2	ASSTTGGDTGELF
TRBV4-2	TRBJ2-6	ASSRQAQGEVGGANVLT
TRBV7-9	TRBJ1-1	ASSLEGGDTEAF
TRBV11-2	TRBJ2-2	ASSPSGVNTGELF
TRBV28	TRBJ1-1	ASRPRTGPNTEAF
TRBV2	TRBJ1-1	ASSEGRRITEAF